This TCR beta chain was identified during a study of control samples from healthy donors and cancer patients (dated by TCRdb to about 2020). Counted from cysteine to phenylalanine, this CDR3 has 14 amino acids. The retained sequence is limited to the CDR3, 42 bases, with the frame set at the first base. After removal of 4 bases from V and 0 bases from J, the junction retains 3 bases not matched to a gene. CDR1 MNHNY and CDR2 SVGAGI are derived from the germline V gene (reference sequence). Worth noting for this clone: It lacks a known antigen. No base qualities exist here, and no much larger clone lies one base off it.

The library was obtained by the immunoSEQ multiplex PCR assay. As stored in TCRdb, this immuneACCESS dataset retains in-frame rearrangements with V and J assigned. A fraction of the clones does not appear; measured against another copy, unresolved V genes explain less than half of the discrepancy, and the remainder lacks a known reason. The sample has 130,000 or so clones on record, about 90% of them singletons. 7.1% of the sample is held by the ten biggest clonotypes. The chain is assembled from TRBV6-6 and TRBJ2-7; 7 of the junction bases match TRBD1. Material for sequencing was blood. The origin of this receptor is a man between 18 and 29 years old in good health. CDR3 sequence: CASSSEGASYEQYF. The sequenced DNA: TGTGCCAGCAGTTCCGAGGGGGCCTCCTACGAGCAGTACTTC.